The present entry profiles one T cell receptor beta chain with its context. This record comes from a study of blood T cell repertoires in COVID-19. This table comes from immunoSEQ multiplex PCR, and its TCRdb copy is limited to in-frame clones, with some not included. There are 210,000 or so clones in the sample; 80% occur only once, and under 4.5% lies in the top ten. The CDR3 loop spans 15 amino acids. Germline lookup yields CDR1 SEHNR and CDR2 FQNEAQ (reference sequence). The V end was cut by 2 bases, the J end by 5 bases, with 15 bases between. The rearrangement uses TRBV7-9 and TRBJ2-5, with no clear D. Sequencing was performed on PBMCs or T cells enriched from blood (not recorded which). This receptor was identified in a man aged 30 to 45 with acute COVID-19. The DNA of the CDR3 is TGTGCCAGCAGCTTACGTGGCCAACCCAGGGAGACCCAGTACTTC. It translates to CASSLRGQPRETQYF.